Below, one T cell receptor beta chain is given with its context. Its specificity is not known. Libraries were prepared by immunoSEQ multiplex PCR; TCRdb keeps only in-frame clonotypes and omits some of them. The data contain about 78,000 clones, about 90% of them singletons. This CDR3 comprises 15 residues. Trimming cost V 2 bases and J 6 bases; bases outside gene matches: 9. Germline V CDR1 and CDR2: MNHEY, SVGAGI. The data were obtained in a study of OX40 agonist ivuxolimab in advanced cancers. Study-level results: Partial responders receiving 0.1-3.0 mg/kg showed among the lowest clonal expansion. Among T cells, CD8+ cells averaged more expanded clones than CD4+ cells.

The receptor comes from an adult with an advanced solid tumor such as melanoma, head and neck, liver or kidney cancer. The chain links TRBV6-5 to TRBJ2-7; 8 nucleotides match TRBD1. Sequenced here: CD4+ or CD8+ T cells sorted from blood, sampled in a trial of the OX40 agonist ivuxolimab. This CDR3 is CASSYGSTGVAEQYF. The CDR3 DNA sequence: TGTGCCAGCAGTTACGGTTCGACAGGGGTTGCCGAGCAGTACTTC.